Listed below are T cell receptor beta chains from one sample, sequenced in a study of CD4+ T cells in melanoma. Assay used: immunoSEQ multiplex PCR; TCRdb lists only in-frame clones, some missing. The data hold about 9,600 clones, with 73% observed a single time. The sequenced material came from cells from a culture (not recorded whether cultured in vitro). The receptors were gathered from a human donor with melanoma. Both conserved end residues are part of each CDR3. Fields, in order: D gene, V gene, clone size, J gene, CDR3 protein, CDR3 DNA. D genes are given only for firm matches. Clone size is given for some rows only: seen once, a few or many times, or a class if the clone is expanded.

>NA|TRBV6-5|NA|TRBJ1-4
CASRGGTGLEKLFF
TGTGCCAGCAGGGGGGGAACAGGCCTTGAAAAACTGTTTTTT
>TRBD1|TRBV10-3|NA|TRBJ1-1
CAISVFQGGNTEAFF
TGTGCCATCAGTGTTTTCCAGGGGGGGAACACTGAAGCTTTCTTT
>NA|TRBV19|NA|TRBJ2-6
CASSIRRSGANVLTF
TGTGCCAGTAGTATTAGGAGATCTGGGGCCAACGTCCTGACTTTC
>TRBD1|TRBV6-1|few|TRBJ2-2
CASSEALTGFYPGELFF
TGTGCCAGCAGTGAAGCGCTGACAGGGTTTTATCCCGGGGAGCTGTTTTTT
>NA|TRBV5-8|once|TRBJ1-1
CASSFKGGLNTEAFF
TGTGCCAGCAGCTTTAAGGGGGGCTTGAACACTGAAGCTTTCTTT
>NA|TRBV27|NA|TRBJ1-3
CASSATVSGNTIYF
TGTGCCAGCAGTGCCACCGTCTCTGGAAACACCATATATTTT
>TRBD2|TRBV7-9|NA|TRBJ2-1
CASSFRGLADNEQFF
TGTGCCAGCAGCTTTCGCGGACTAGCGGACAATGAGCAGTTCTTC
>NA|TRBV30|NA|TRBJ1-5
CAWSRGSNQPQHF
TGTGCCTGGAGCCGGGGGAGCAATCAGCCCCAGCATTTT
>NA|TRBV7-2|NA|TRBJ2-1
CASSLVPQRDEQFF
TGTGCCAGCAGCTTAGTGCCCCAGAGGGATGAGCAGTTCTTC
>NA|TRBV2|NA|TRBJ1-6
CASSEGSGLPLHF
TGTGCCAGCAGTGAAGGTTCAGGGCTGCCCCTCCACTTT
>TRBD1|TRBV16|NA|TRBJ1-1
CATRQGGNTEAFF
TGTGCCACCCGACAGGGGGGGAACACTGAAGCTTTCTTT
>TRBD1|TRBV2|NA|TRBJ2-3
CASRTPGQITDTQYF
TGTGCCAGCAGAACTCCGGGACAGATCACAGATACGCAGTATTTT
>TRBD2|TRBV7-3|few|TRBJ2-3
CASSPTSGGADTQYF
TGTGCCAGCAGCCCGACTAGCGGGGGGGCAGATACGCAGTATTTT
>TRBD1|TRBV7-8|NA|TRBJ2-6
CATKKGQGSSGANVLTF
TGTGCCACCAAGAAGGGACAGGGCTCTTCTGGGGCCAACGTCCTGACTTTC
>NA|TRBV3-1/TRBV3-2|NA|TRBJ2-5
CASSQLPGETQYF
TGTGCCAGCAGCCAATTACCGGGGGAGACCCAGTACTTC
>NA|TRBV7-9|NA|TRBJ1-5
CASRDDGQPQHF
TGTGCCAGCAGGGACGACGGACAGCCCCAGCATTTT
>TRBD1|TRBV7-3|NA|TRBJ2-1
CASSPGTGGNEQFF
TGTGCCAGCAGCCCGGGGACAGGGGGCAATGAGCAGTTCTTC
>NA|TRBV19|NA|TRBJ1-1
CASRSRGGNTEAFF
TGTGCCAGTAGATCCCGGGGGGGGAACACTGAAGCTTTCTTT
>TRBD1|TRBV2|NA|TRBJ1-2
CASSEVGGGYYGYTF
TGTGCCAGCAGTGAAGTAGGAGGGGGCTACTATGGCTACACCTTC
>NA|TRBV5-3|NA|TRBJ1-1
CARSFLNGGTRNTEAFF
TGTGCCAGAAGCTTCCTCAACGGGGGGACGAGGAACACTGAAGCTTTCTTT
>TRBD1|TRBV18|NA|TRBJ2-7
CASSPLIKQHGRDRGVREQYF
TGTGCCAGCTCACCGCTCATAAAACAACATGGCCGGGACAGGGGGGTCCGGGAGCAGTACTTC
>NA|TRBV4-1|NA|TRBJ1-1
CASSLFGVGGLNTEAFF
TGCGCCAGCAGCCTTTTTGGGGTGGGGGGGTTGAACACTGAAGCTTTCTTT
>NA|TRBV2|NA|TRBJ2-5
CASENPLIEETQYF
TGTGCCAGCGAGAACCCCCTGATCGAAGAGACCCAGTACTTC
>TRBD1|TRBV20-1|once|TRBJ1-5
CSASNVQGASNQPQHF
TGCAGTGCTAGTAATGTACAGGGGGCGAGCAATCAGCCCCAGCATTTT
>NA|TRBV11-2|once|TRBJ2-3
CASSFRDRLFYF
TGTGCCAGCAGCTTTCGAGACCGCCTGTTCTATTTT
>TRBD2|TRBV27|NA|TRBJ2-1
CASSSRTSGGWDEQFF
TGTGCCAGCAGTTCCCGGACTAGCGGGGGGTGGGATGAGCAGTTCTTC
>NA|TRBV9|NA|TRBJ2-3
CASSVGVDSTDTQYF
TGTGCCAGCAGCGTAGGGGTAGATAGCACAGATACGCAGTATTTT
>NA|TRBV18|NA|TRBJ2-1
CASSPRHLGVNEQFF
TGTGCCAGCTCACCACGGCACTTAGGTGTGAATGAGCAGTTCTTC
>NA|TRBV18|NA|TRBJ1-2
CASSPDGARGYTF
TGTGCCAGCTCACCTGATGGGGCTAGGGGCTACACCTTC
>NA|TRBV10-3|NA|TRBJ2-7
CAIGGAYEQYF
TGTGCCATCGGGGGTGCCTACGAGCAGTACTTC
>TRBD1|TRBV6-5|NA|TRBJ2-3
CASSYSTGIFTQYF
TGTGCCAGCAGTTACTCGACAGGGATATTTACGCAGTATTTT
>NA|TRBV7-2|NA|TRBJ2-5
CASSVRGPVPQETQYF
TGTGCCAGCAGCGTAAGAGGGCCCGTCCCCCAAGAGACCCAGTACTTC
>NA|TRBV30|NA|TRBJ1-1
CAWSSERQKAFF
TGTGCCTGGAGTTCAGAGCGGCAAAAAGCTTTCTTT
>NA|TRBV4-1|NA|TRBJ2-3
CASSQEQSDTQYF
TGCGCCAGCAGCCAAGAACAGTCGGATACGCAGTATTTT
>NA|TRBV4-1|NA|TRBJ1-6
CASSQGPGQTPLHF
TGCGCCAGCAGCCAAGGCCCGGGGCAGACACCCCTCCACTTT
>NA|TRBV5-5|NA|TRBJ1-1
CASSLNGVGAFF
TGTGCCAGCAGCCTGAATGGGGTAGGGGCTTTCTTT
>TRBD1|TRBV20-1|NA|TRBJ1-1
CSASGTGGTEAFF
TGCAGTGCTAGTGGGACAGGGGGAACTGAAGCTTTCTTT
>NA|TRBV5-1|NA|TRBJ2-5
CASSPYGAPQETQYF
TGCGCCAGCTCGCCCTACGGGGCACCGCAAGAGACCCAGTACTTC
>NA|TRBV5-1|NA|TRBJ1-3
CASSLVGVPGNTIYF
TGCGCCAGCAGCTTGGTCGGGGTTCCTGGAAACACCATATATTTT
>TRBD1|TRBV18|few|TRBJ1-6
CASSDQGANSPLHF
TGTGCCAGCTCCGACCAGGGGGCGAATTCACCCCTCCACTTT
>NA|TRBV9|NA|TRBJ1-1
CASSVGGYTEAFF
TGTGCCAGCAGCGTAGGTGGGTACACTGAAGCTTTCTTT
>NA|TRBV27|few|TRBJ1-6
CASSFPGGDLHF
TGTGCCAGCAGTTTTCCAGGTGGGGACCTCCACTTT
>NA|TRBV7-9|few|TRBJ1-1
CASSLGRNTEAFF
TGTGCCAGCAGCTTAGGTAGGAACACTGAAGCTTTCTTT
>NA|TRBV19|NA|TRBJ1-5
CASSEQLYQPQHF
TGTGCCAGTAGCGAACAACTTTATCAGCCCCAGCATTTT
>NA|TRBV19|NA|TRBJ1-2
CASSLRGAGYTF
TGTGCCAGTTCGTTAAGGGGGGCTGGCTACACCTTC
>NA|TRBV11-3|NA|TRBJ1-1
CASSLARGLGTEAFF
TGTGCCAGCAGCTTAGCCCGGGGTCTGGGCACTGAAGCTTTCTTT
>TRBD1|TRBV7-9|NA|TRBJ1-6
CASSLGTGAVFEPLHF
TGTGCCAGCAGCTTAGGGACAGGGGCCGTTTTTGAACCCCTCCACTTT
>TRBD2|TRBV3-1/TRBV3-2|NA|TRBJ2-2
CASSPYSGGPWGELFF
TGTGCCAGCAGCCCATATAGCGGGGGCCCTTGGGGGGAGCTGTTTTTT
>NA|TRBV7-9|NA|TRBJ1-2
CASSSREYSGYTF
TGTGCCAGCAGCTCCAGGGAATACTCGGGCTACACCTTC